This section outlines one TCR beta chain sequence together with its context. The sample holds a few counts of this clone. Its antigen is not yet known. No base quality information exists; no much larger clone differs at one position. The immunoSEQ assay at survey resolution was applied to genomic DNA for sequencing of TCRbeta rearrangements. Per the source publication's procedure: In the TCR sequencing data, the smallest productive clonotype frequency that could be detected was 2.59 x 10-5. Only productive TCRbeta rearrangements, defined as complete and in-frame sequences, were included in the analyses. Sample clonality was computed as Simpson clonality in the immunoSEQ Analyzer version 3.0. Based on frequency, clones were grouped as very rare, small, medium, large (1-20%) or hyperexpanded (>20%). Generation probabilities were estimated with OLGA 1.2.3, V-gene circos plots were made with VDJtools, specificities were searched in VDJdb, and CDR3 motifs were identified with GLIPH. TCRdb's version of the immuneACCESS table is confined to in-frame rearrangements and falls short of the full clone set. An unresolved V gene accounts for under half of the shortfall where checked; the remainder is of unknown origin. Clone size and the V and J calls come from that table; the DNA yielded D and trimming. The sample includes some 34,000 clones, with 81% observed a single time. The top ten hold approximately 4% of the sample.

Buffy coats from 35 to 45 blood donors, supplied by the Finnish Red Cross blood service, were used as healthy controls. All TCR-sequenced material derived from peripheral blood: patient blood samples and healthy donor buffy coats. Peripheral blood mononuclear cells were isolated by Ficoll-Hypaque gradient centrifugation. For the healthy controls, CD4+ cells were obtained from buffy coats by magnetic purification. The Gentra Puregene Cell and Tissue kit was used for genomic DNA extraction, and quantification was performed on a Qubit 2.0 fluorometer. The data were obtained in a study of STAT5B mutations in CD4+ large granular lymphocyte leukemia (dated by TCRdb to between 2022 and 2023). Regarding the study in general: Among the healthy controls, the CDR3 'QG' motif was associated with a particular HLA allele. The study compared the TCRbeta repertoires of patients with CD4+ T-cell large granular lymphocyte leukemia against those of healthy blood donors. Flow cytometry on FACSCanto II or FACSVerse showed that the purified fractions were more than 95% pure among lymphocytes. General findings and caveats noted by the study authors: Enrichment of TRBV06-family usage was observed among the top patient clones (8/27) relative to healthy controls (2/35). The data were not HLA-matched, and the higher clonality in CD4+ T-LGLL than in CD8+ T-LGLL could be due to the relatively small sample size. The main leukemic clonotypes were found to be private to each patient, although approximately 25% of the main leukemic clonotypes were detected at low frequency in the non-leukemic repertoires of other patients. Greater clonality appeared to be present in CD4-sorted patient repertoires than in healthy CD4+ repertoires, and the difference was retained after the putative leukemic clones were removed.

The CDR1 and CDR2 encoded by the germline V gene are SGHVS and FQNEAQ. Trimming accounts for 5 bases at V and 3 bases at J, while the number of junction bases matched to no gene is 2. From the cysteine up to the phenylalanine, the CDR3 has a length of 13 residues. The retained sequence is limited to the CDR3, 39 bases, with the frame set at the first base. Specimen: CD4+ T cells from blood buffy coats. This sequence was found in a human donor in good health. The rearrangement combines TRBV7-8 with TRBJ1-1, and 8 junctional nucleotides match TRBD1. The nucleotides read TGTGCCAGCAGCATCAGGGGGCACACTGAAGCTTTCTTT. Its product reads: CASSIRGHTEAFF.